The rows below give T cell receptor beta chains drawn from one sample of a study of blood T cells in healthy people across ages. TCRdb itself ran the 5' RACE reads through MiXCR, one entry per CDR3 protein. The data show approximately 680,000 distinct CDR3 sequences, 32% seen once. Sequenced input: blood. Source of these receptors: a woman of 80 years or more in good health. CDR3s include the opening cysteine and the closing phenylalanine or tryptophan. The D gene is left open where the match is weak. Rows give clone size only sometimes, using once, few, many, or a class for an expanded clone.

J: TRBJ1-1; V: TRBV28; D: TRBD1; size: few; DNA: TGTGCCAGCAGTTCCTGGACAGGCGTTGTTACTGAAGCTTTCTTT; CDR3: CASSSWTGVVTEAFF
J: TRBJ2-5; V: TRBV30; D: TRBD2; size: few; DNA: TGTGCCTGGAGTGTAACTAGCGGGGCGCAGTACTTC; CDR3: CAWSVTSGAQYF
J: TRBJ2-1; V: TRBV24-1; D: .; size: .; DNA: TGTGCCACCAGTGACCTTAGGACAGACTCGGAGCAGTTCTTC; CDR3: CATSDLRTDSEQFF
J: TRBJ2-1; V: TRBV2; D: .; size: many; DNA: TGTGCCAGCAGTCCCCGGGACACCGATGAGCAGTTCTTC; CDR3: CASSPRDTDEQFF
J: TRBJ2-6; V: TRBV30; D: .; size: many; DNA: TGTGCCTCCGGATTGGCTGGGGCCAACGTCCTGACTTTC; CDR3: CASGLAGANVLTF
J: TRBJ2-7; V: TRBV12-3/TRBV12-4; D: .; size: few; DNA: TGTGCCAGCAGTTCAAACAGGGCTCTGGGGGAGCAGTACTTC; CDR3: CASSSNRALGEQYF
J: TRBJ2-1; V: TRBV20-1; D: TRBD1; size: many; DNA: TGCAGTGCTCCGCTTAGGACAGGGGGTGTATACAATGAGCAGTTCTTC; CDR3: CSAPLRTGGVYNEQFF
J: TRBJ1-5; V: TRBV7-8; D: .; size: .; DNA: TGTGCCAGCAGCCCCTTAGGGGGGGACCTAAGCAATCAGCCCCAGCATTTT; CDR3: CASSPLGGDLSNQPQHF
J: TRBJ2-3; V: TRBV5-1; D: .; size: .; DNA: TGCGCCAGCAGCTGGGGAAGACCAGGGAAGTCCACAGATACGCAGTATTTT; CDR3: CASSWGRPGKSTDTQYF
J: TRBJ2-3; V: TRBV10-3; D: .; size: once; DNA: TGTGCCATCGAACAGGGTGGGTCCACAGATACGCAGTATTTT; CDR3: CAIEQGGSTDTQYF
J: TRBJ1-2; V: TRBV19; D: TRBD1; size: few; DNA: TGTGCCAGTAGCCGGACAGGGGATTACTATGGCTACACCTTC; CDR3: CASSRTGDYYGYTF